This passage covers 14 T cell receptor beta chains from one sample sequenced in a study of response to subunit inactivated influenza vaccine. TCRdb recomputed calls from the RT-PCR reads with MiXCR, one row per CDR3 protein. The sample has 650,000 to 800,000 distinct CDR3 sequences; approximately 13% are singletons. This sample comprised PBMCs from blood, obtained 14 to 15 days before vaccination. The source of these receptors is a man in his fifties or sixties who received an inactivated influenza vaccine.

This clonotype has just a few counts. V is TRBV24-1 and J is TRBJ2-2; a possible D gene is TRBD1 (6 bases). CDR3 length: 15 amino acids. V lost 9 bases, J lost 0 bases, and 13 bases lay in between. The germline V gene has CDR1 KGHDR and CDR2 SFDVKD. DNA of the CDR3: TGTGCCACCGGAGAGGCAGGGGCGAACACCGGGGAGCTGTTTTTT. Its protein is CATGEAGANTGELFF.

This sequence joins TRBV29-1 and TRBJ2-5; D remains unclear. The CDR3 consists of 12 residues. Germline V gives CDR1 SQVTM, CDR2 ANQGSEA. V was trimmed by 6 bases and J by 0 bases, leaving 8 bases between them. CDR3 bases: TGCAGCGTCTTGACCGACCAAGAGACCCAGTACTTC. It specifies CSVLTDQETQYF.

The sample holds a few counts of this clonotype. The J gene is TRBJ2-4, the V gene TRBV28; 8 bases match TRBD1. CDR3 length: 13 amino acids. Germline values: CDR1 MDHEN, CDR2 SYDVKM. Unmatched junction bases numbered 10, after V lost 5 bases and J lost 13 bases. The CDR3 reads CASSRGTSGGQYF. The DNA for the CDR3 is TGTGCCAGCAGTCGGGGTACCTCAGGGGGCCAGTACTTC.

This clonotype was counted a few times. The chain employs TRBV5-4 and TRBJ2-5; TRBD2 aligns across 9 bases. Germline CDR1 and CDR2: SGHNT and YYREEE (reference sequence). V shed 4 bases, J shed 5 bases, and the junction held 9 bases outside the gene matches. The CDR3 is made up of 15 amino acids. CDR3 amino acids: CASSLSGGRLETQYF. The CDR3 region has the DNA TGTGCCAGCAGCCTTAGCGGGGGAAGGTTGGAGACCCAGTACTTC.

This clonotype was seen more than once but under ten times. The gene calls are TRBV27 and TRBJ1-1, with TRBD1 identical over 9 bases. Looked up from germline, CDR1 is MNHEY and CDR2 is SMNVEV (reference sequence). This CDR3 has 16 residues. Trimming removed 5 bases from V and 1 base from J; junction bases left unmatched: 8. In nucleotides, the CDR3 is TGTGCCAGCAGTATTATAGGGGGACAGGGGAACACTGAAGCTTTCTTT. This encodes CASSIIGGQGNTEAFF.

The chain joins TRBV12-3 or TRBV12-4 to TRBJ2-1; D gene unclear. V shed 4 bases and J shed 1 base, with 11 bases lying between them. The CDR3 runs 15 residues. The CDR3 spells CASSSGDGSYNEQFF. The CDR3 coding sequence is TGTGCCAGCAGTTCCGGCGATGGGTCCTACAATGAGCAGTTCTTC.

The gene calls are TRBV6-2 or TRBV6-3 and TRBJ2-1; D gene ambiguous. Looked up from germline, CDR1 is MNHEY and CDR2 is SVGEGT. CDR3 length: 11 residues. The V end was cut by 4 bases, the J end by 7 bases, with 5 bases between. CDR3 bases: TGTGCCAGCAGTTCCATGAATGAGCAGTTCTTC. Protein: CASSSMNEQFF.

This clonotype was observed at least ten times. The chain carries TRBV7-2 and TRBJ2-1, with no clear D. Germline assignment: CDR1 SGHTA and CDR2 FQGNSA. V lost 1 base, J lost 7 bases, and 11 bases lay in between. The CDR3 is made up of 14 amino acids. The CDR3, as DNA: TGTGCCAGCAGCTTAGTTTCGGGTCGGAATGAGCAGTTCTTC. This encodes CASSLVSGRNEQFF.

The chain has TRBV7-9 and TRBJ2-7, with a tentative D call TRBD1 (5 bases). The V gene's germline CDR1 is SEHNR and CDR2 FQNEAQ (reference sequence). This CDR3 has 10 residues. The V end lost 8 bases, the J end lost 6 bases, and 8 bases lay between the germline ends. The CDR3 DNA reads TGTGCCAGCGGTGGGGCCGAGCAGTACTTC. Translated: CASGGAEQYF.

This CDR3 reads CASSLNGDSSYEQYF. For the CDR3, the DNA is TGTGCCAGCAGCTTAAACGGGGACTCTTCCTACGAGCAGTACTTC. This rearrangement joins TRBV7-3 to TRBJ2-7; possibly TRBD2 for D (6 bases). With 1 base removed from V and 1 base from J, the gap between germline ends came to 11 bases. CDR3 size: 15 residues. The germline V gene has CDR1 SGHTA and CDR2 FQGTGA.

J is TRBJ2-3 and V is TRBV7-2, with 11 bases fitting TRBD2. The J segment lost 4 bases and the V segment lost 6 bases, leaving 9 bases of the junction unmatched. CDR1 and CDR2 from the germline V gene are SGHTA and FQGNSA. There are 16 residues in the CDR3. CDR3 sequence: CASRRIAGGPADTQYF. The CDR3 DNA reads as TGTGCCAGCAGGCGTATAGCGGGGGGGCCGGCAGATACGCAGTATTTT.

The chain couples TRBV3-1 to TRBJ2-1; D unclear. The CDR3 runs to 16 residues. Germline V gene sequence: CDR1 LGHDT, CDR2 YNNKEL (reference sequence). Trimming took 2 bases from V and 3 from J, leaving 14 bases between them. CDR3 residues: CASSQPGSVGYNEQFF. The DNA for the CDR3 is TGTGCCAGCAGCCAACCGGGTTCCGTCGGCTACAATGAGCAGTTCTTC.

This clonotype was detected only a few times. CDR3 in amino acids: CSVEGGIETQYF. As DNA, the CDR3 is TGCAGCGTTGAAGGGGGTATCGAGACCCAGTACTTC. V usage is TRBV29-1 and J usage is TRBJ2-5; D gene uncertain. Looked up from germline, CDR1 is SQVTM and CDR2 is ANQGSEA. Trimming shortened V by 1 base and J by 5 bases, and 8 bases separated the two germline ends. The CDR3 has 12 amino acids.

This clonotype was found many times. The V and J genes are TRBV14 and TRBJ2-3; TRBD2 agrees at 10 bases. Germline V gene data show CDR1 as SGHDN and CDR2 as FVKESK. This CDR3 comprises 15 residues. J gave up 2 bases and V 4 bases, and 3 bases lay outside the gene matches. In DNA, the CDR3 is TGTGCCAGCAGCCCCAGCGGGAGGGCCACAGATACGCAGTATTTT. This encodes CASSPSGRATDTQYF.